These 6 T cell receptor beta chains share one sample of origin, sequenced in a study of shared clonotypes between healthy human individuals. Only in-frame clones appear in the TCRdb table, and some are missing; sequencing was by immunoSEQ multiplex PCR. The table lists about 510,000 clones, about 80% of them singletons. Sequencing used PBMCs. The receptors originated from a woman in her thirties or forties in good health. Some clones in this sample may be carry-over from other donors' samples.

The chain is built from TRBV5-5 and TRBJ2-7; TRBD1 matches at 7 bases. V gave up 3 bases and J gave up 0 bases; unmatched junction bases: 3. Germline CDR1 and CDR2: SGHKS and YYEKEE (reference sequence). This CDR3 comprises 14 residues. The CDR3 DNA reads TGTGCCAGCAGCTCGGACAGGCGCTCCTACGAGCAGTACTTC. Translation: CASSSDRRSYEQYF.

This chain uses TRBV6-4 with TRBJ2-3; D assignment may be TRBD1 or TRBD2 (6 bases each). This CDR3 comprises 17 residues. Germline V gene sequence: CDR1 MRHNA, CDR2 SNTAGT. Trimming stripped 5 bases from V and 0 bases from J, with 18 bases between. Here the CDR3 reads CASSPLGGTLSTDTQYF. CDR3 bases: TGTGCCAGCAGTCCCCTAGGGGGGACACTAAGCACAGATACGCAGTATTTT.

This rearrangement joins TRBV10-3 to TRBJ2-7; D gene unclear. The CDR3 spans 14 residues. V was shortened by 4 bases and J by 9 bases, with 19 bases between the two germline ends. Germline V gene data show CDR1 as ENHRY and CDR2 as SYGVKD. CDR3 sequence: CAISVRLSTTGQYF. The CDR3 coding sequence is TGTGCCATCAGTGTTCGTCTCTCCACGACGGGGCAGTACTTC.

This sequence joins TRBV6-6 and TRBJ1-2, with 8 bases aligning to TRBD1. Germline CDR1 is MNHNY and CDR2 is SVGAGI (reference sequence). This CDR3 has 13 amino acids. The ends lost 8 bases at V and 3 bases at J; junction bases unmatched: 5. The CDR3 nucleotides are TGTGCCAGCGGACAGGGTGGCTACTATGGCTACACCTTC. Translating it yields CASGQGGYYGYTF.

V is TRBV7-2 and J is TRBJ1-5; 7 bases align to TRBD1. This CDR3 has 18 residues. V gave up 2 bases and J gave up 6 bases; unmatched junction bases: 16. From germline, CDR1 is SGHTA and CDR2 FQGNSA. CDR3 in amino acids: CASSLRPPGQTIFQPQHF. The CDR3 nucleotides are TGTGCCAGCAGCTTAAGGCCCCCGGGACAGACGATTTTTCAGCCCCAGCATTTT.

V usage is TRBV6-6 and J usage is TRBJ2-3; weak D call: TRBD1 (5 bases). Per germline, CDR1 MNHNY and CDR2 SVGAGI (reference sequence). V lost 2 bases and J lost 2, with 11 bases in between. The CDR3 covers 15 residues. In nucleotides, the CDR3 is TGTGCCAGCAGTTACAGACAGCCAACCACAGATACGCAGTATTTT. It yields the protein CASSYRQPTTDTQYF.